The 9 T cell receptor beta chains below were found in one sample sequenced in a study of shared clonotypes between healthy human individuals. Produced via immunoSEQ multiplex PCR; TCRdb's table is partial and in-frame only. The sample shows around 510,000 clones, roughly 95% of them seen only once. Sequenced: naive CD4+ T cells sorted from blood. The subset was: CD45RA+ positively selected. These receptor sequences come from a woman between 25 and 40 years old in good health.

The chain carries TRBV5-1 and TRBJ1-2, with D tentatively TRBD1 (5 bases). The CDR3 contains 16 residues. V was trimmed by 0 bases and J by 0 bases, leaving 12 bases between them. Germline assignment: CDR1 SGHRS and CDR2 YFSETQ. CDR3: CASSLGTGTSNYGYTF. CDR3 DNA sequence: TGCGCCAGCAGCTTGGGCACGGGGACGTCTAACTATGGCTACACCTTC.

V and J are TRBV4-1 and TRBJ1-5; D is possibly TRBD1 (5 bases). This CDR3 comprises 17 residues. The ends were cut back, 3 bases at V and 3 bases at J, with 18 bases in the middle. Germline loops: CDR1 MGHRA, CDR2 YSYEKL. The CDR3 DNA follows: TGCGCCAGCAGCCATCCCACGGGGGGAGGCGACAATCAGCCCCAGCATTTT. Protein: CASSHPTGGGDNQPQHF.

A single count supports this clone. CDR3 in DNA: TGTGCCACCCAAAACCCGGGACAGGGCTCCTACGAGCAGTACTTC. It translates to CATQNPGQGSYEQYF. The chain couples TRBV27 to TRBJ2-7; 9 bases agree with TRBD1. The CDR3 is 15 residues long. Germline CDR1 MNHEY, CDR2 SMNVEV (reference sequence). J lost 0 bases, V lost 10 bases, and 10 bases had no gene match.

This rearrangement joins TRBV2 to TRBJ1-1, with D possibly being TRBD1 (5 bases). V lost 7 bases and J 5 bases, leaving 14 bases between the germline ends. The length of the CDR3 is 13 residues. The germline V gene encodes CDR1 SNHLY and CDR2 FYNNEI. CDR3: CASNRQGDTEAFF. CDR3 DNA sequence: TGTGCCAGCAACCGTCAGGGTGATACTGAAGCTTTCTTT. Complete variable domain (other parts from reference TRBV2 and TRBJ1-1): EPEVTQTPSHQVTQMGQEVILRCVPISNHLYFYWYRQILGQKVEFLVSFYNNEISEKSEIFDDQFSVERPDGSNFTLKIRSTKLEDSAMYFCASNRQGDTEAFFGQGTRLTVV.

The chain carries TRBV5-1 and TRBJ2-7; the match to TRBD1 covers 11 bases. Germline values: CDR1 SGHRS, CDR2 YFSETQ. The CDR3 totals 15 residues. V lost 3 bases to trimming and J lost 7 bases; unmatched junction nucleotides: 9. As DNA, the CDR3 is TGCGCCAGCAGCTATCCCGGGGGACAGGGGGGAGAGCAGTACTTC. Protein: CASSYPGGQGGEQYF.

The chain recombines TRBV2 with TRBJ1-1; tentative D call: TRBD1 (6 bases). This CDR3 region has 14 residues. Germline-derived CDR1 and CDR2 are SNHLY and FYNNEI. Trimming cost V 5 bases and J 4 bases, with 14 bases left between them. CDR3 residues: CASSPGHKFTEAFF. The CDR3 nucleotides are TGTGCCAGCAGTCCGGGACACAAATTCACTGAAGCTTTCTTT.

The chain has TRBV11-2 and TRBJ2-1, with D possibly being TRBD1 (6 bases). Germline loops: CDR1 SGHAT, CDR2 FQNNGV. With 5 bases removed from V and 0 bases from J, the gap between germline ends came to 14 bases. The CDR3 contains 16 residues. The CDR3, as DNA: TGTGCCAGCAGCCGATCGAGGGGGAGCTCCTACAATGAGCAGTTCTTC. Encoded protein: CASSRSRGSSYNEQFF. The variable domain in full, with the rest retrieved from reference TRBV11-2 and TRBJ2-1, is EAGVAQSPRYKIIEKRQSVAFWCNPISGHATLYWYQQILGQGPKLLIQFQNNGVVDDSQLPKDRFSAERLKGVDSTLKIQPAKLEDSAVYLCASSRSRGSSYNEQFFGPGTRLTVL.

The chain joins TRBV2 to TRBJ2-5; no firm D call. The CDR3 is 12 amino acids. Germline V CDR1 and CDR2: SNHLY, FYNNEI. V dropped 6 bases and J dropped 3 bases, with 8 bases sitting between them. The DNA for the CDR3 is TGTGCCAGCAGGGAGATCGAAGAGACCCAGTACTTC. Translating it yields CASREIEETQYF.

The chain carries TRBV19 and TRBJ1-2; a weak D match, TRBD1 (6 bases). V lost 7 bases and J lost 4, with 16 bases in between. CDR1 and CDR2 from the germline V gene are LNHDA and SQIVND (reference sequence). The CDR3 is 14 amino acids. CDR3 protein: CASTPGAQGYGYTF. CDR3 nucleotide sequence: TGTGCCAGTACCCCAGGGGCGCAGGGCTATGGCTACACCTTC.